This TCR beta chain is from a study of blood T cell repertoires in COVID-19. In this sample, this clone turned up once. Categorization into cohorts depended on clinical history that participants reported. Per the original methods: Nucleated cell counts were estimated from reference gene primer amplification. Assay: immunoSEQ multiplex PCR; the TCRdb copy retains only in-frame clones and omits some. V, J and clone size reflect that table, while D and trimming were determined from the DNA. This table has over 300,000 clones, approximately 90% appearing once. V shed 8 bases and J 0 bases; nucleotides not matched to a gene: 7. Germline V CDR1 and CDR2: LNHDA, SQIVND (reference sequence). The CDR3 totals 14 residues.

Source material: PBMCs or T cells enriched from blood (not recorded which). The V and J genes are TRBV19 and TRBJ2-7; 7 bases agree with TRBD1. The receptor's source is a woman aged 35 to 49 who had recovered from COVID-19. CDR3 residues: CASAGQVSSYEQYF. Written as DNA, the CDR3 is TGTGCCAGTGCTGGACAGGTCTCCTCCTACGAGCAGTACTTC.